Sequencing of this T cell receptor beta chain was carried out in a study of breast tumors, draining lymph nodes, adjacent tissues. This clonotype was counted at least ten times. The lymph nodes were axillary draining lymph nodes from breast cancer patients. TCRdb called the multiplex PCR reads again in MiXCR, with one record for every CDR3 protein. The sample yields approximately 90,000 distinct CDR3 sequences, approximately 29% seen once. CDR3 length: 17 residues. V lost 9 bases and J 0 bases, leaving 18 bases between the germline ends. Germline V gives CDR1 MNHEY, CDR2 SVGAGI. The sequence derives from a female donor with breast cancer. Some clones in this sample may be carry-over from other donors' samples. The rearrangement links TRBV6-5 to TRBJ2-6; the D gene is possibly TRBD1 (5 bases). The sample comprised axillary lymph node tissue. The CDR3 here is CASRRRTSFSGANVLTF. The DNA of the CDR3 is TGTGCCAGTCGTCGTCGGACATCCTTCTCTGGGGCCAACGTCCTGACTTTC.